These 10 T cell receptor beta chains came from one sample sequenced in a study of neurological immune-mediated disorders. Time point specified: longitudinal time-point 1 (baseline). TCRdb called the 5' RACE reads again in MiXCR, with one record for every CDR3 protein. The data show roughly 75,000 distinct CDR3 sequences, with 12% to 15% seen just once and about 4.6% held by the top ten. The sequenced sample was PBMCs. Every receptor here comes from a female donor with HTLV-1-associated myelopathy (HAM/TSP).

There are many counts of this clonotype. CDR3 DNA: TGTGCCAGCAGTTTACCGGGACAAACCTCTGGGGCCAACGTCCTGACTTTC. Its protein product is CASSLPGQTSGANVLTF. The chain carries TRBV28 and TRBJ2-6, with D perhaps matching TRBD1 (6 bases). V shed 2 bases and J shed 0 bases, with 11 bases lying between them. The germline gives CDR1 MDHEN, CDR2 SYDVKM. This CDR3 is built from 17 residues.

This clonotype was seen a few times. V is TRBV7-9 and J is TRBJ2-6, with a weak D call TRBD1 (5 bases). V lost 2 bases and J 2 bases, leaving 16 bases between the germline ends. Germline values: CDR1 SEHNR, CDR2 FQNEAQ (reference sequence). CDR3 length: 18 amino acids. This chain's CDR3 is CASSLQGGSFTGANVLTF. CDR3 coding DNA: TGTGCCAGCAGCTTACAGGGCGGATCTTTTACTGGGGCCAACGTCCTGACTTTC. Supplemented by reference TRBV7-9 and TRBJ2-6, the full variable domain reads DTGVSQNPRHKITKRGQNVTFRCDPISEHNRLYWYRQTLGQGPEFLTYFQNEAQLEKSRLLSDRFSAERPKGSFSTLEIQRTEQGDSAMYLCASSLQGGSFTGANVLTFGAGSRLTVL.

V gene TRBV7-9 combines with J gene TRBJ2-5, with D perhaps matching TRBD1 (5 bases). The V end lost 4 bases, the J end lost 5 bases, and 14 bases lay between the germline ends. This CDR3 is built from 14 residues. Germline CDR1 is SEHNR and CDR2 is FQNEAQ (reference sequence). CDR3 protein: CASSSQGLGETQYF. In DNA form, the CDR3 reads TGTGCCAGCAGCTCCCAGGGTCTCGGGGAGACCCAGTACTTC.

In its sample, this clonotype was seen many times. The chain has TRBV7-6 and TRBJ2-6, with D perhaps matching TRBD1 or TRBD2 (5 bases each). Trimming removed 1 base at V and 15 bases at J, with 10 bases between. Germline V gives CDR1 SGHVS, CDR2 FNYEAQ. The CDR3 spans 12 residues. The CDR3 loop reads CASSLVTGTLTF. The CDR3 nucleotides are TGTGCCAGCAGCTTAGTTACCGGGACCCTGACTTTC.

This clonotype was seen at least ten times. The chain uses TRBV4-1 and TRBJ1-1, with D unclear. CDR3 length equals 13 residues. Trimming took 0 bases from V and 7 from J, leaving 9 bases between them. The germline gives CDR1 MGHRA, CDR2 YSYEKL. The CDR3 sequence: CASSQDEQSEAFF. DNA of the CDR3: TGCGCCAGCAGCCAAGATGAGCAGAGTGAAGCTTTCTTT.

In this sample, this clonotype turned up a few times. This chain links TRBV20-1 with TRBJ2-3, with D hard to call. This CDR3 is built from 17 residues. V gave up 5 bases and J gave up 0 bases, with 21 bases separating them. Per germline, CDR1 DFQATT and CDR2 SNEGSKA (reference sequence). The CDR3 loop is CSAGRLVRKRSTDTQYF. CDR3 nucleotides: TGCAGTGCTGGGCGTCTCGTACGGAAACGTAGCACAGATACGCAGTATTTT.

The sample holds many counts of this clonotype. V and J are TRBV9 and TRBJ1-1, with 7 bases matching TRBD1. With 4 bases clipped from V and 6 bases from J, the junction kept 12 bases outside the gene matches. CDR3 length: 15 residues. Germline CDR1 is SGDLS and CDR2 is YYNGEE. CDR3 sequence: CASSPRQGGAPEAFF. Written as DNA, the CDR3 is TGTGCCAGCAGCCCGAGACAGGGAGGTGCGCCTGAAGCTTTCTTT. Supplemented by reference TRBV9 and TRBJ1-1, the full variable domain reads DSGVTQTPKHLITATGQRVTLRCSPRSGDLSVYWYQQSLDQGLQFLIQYYNGEERAKGNILERFSAQQFPDLHSELNLSSLELGDSALYFCASSPRQGGAPEAFFGQGTRLTVV.

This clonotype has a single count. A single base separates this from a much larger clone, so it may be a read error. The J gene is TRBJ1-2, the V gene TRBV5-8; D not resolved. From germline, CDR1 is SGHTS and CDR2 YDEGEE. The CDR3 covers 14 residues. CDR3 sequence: CSSSLVWGNYGYTF. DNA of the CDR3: TGTTCCAGCAGCTTGGTTTGGGGAAACTATGGCTACACCTTC. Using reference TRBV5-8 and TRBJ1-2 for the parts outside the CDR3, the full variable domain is EAGVTQSPTHLIKTRGQQATLRCSPISGHTSVYWYQQALGLGLQFLLWYDEGEERNRGNFPPRFSGRQFPNYSSELNVNALELEDSALYLCSSSLVWGNYGYTFGSGTRLTVV.

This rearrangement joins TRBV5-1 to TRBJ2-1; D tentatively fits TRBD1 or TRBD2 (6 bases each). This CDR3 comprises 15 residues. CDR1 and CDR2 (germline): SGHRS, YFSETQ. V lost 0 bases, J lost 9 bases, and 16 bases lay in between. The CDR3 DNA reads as TGCGCCAGCAGCTTGGTCGGAAACGAGGGGGGTGAGCAGTTCTTC. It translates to CASSLVGNEGGEQFF.

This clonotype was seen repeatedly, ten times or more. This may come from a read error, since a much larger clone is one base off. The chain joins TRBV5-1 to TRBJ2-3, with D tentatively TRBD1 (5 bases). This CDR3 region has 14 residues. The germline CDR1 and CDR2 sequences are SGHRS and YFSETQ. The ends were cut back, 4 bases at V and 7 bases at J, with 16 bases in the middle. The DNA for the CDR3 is TGCGCCAGCAGCCGTCAAGATGGGGCAAATACGCAGTATTTT. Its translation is CASSRQDGANTQYF.